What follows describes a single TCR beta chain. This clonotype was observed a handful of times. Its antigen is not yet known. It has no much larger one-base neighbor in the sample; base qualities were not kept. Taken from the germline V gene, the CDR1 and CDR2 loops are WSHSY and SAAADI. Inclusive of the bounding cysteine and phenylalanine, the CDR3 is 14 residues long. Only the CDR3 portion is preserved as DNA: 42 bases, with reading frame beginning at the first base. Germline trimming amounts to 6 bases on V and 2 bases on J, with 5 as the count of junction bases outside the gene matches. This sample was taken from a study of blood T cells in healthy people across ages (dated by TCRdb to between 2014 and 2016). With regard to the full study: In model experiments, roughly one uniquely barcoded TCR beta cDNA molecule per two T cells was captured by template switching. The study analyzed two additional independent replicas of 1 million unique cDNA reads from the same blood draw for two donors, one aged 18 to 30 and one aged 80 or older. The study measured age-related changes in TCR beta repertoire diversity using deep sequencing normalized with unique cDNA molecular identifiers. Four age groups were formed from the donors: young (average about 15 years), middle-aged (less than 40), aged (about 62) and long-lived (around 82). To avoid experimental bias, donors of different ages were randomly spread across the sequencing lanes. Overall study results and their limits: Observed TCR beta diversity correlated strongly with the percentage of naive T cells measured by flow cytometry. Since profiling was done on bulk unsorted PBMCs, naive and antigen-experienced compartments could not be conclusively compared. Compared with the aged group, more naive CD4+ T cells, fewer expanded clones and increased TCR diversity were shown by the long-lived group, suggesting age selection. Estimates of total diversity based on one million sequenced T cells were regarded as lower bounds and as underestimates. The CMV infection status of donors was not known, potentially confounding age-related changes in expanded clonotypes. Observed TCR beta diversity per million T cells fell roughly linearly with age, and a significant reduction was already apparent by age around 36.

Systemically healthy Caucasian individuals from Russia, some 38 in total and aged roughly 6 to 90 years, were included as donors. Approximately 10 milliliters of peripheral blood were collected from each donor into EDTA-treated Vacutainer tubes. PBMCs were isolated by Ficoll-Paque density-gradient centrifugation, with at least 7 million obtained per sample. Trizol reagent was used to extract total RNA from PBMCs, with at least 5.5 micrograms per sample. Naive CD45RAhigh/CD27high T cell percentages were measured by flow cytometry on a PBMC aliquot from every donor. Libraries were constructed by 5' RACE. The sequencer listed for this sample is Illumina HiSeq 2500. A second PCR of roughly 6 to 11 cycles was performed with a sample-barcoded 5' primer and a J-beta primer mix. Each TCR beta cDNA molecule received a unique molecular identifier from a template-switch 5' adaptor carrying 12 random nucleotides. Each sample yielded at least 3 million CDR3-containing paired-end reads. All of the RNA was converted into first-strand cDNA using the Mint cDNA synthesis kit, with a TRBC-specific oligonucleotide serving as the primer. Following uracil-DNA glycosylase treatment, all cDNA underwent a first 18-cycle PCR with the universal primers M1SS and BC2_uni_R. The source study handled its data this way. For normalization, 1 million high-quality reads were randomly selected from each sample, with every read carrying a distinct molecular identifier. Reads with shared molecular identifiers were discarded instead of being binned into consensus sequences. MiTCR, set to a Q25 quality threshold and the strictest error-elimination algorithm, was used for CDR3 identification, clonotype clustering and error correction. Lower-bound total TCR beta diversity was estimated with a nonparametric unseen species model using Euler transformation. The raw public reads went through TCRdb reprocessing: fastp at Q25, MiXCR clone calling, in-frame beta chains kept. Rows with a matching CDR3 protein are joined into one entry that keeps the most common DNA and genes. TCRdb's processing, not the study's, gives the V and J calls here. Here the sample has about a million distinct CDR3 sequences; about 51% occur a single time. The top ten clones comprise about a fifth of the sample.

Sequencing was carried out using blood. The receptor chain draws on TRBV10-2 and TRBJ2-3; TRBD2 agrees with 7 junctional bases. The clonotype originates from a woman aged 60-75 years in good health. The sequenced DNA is TGCGCCAGCAGCCCAGCGGGGAACACAGATACGCAGTATTTT. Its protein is CASSPAGNTDTQYF.